This entry concerns a single T cell receptor (beta chain). This sample is part of a study of blood T cell repertoires in COVID-19. This CDR3 is built from 13 residues. Trimming removed 2 bases at V and 4 bases at J, with 6 bases between. Germline lookup yields CDR1 LGHDT and CDR2 YNNKEL (reference sequence). TCRdb's table, derived via immunoSEQ multiplex PCR, lists solely in-frame clones and lacks some. This table holds approximately 350,000 clones, about 89% found once. This clonotype was sampled from a man between 35 and 55 years old with acute or convalescent COVID-19. The specimen sequenced was peripheral blood. J is TRBJ1-3 and V is TRBV3-1 (or the pseudogene TRBV3-2), with D unclear. This CDR3 is CASSQIPGNTIYF. The CDR3 DNA follows: TGTGCCAGCAGCCAAATCCCGGGAAACACCATATATTTT.